Listed below are T cell receptor beta chains from one sample, sequenced in a study of PD-1 blockade in classical Hodgkin lymphoma. TCRdb's copy holds only in-frame clones and misses some; the assay was immunoSEQ multiplex PCR. This sample has more than 35,000 clones; 76% occur once, and the top ten carry roughly 11%. Sequencing was performed on peripheral blood mononuclear cells (PBMCs), taken at baseline. The origin of the receptors is a human donor with classical Hodgkin lymphoma. Each CDR3 is given with its conserved first and last residue. The D gene is left open where the match is weak. For some rows the clone size is stated as once, few or many, or as a class when expanded; others skip it.

CDR3aa,CDR3nt,abundance,d_gene,v_gene,j_gene
CASSLGGTANYGYTF,TGTGCCAGCAGTTTGGGTGGGACCGCGAACTATGGCTACACCTTC,NA,NA,TRBV28,TRBJ1-2
CSVERNRAQETQYF,TGCAGCGTTGAGCGGAACCGAGCCCAAGAGACCCAGTACTTC,NA,NA,TRBV29-1,TRBJ2-5
CASSSYAGTLGEQYF,TGTGCCAGCAGTTCCTACGCCGGGACCCTGGGAGAGCAGTACTTC,NA,NA,TRBV6-5,TRBJ2-7
CASSVEMATDTQYF,TGTGCCAGCAGCGTAGAGATGGCCACAGATACGCAGTATTTT,many,NA,TRBV9,TRBJ2-3
CASSPGTRTGVFETQYF,TGTGCCAGCTCACCAGGCACGAGGACAGGGGTGTTTGAGACCCAGTACTTC,NA,TRBD1,TRBV18,TRBJ2-5
CASSLSYVRSYNEQFF,TGTGCCAGCAGCTTGTCCTATGTCCGCTCCTACAATGAGCAGTTCTTC,few,NA,TRBV5-4,TRBJ2-1
CASSPRTAGELFF,TGTGCCAGCAGCCCGCGGACAGCAGGGGAGCTGTTTTTT,NA,NA,TRBV7-3,TRBJ2-2
CASSDRPNEKLFF,TGTGCCAGCAGCGACAGACCGAATGAAAAACTGTTTTTT,NA,NA,TRBV6-5,TRBJ1-4
CSVEGTSGSRNEQYF,TGCAGCGTTGAAGGGACTAGCGGGAGTAGGAACGAGCAGTACTTC,NA,TRBD2,TRBV29-1,TRBJ2-7
CASSISTAAYEQYF,TGTGCCAGTAGTATCTCTACAGCAGCTTACGAGCAGTACTTC,NA,NA,TRBV19,TRBJ2-7
CASSFLDEQYF,TGTGCCAGCAGCTTCCTCGACGAGCAGTACTTC,NA,NA,TRBV7-9,TRBJ2-7
CSVERVNTEAFF,TGCAGCGTTGAACGAGTCAACACTGAAGCTTTCTTT,NA,NA,TRBV29-1,TRBJ1-1
CATSSGAASYNSPLHF,TGTGCCACCAGCAGTGGAGCAGCAAGCTATAATTCACCCCTCCACTTT,NA,NA,TRBV15,TRBJ1-6
CASSLVGKKQYF,TGTGCCAGCAGCTTGGTGGGCAAGAAACAGTACTTC,NA,NA,TRBV5-6,TRBJ2-7